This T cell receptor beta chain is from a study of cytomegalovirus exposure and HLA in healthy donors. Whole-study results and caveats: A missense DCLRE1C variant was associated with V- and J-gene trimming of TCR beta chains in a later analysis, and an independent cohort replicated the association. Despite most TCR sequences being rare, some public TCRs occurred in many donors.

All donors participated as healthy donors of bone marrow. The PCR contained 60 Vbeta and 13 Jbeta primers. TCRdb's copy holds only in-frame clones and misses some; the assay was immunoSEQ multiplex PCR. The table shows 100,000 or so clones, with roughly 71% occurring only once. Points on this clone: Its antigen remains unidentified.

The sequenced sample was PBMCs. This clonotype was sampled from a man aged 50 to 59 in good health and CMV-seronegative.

The CDR3 region has the DNA TGCGCCAGCAGCTTGGTAGGAGGGAACACTGAAGCTTTCTTT. This encodes CASSLVGGNTEAFF. The chain couples TRBV5-1 to TRBJ1-1; D gene ambiguous. The CDR3 sequence is 14 residues long. Germline CDR1 reads SGHRS; CDR2 reads YFSETQ. The V end was cut by 0 bases, the J end by 1 base, with 7 bases between.